One sample yielded the 22 T cell receptor beta chains listed below, sequenced in a study of cytomegalovirus exposure and HLA in healthy donors. The PCR ran on 60 Vbeta and 13 Jbeta primers. The table came from immunoSEQ multiplex PCR; TCRdb's copy has only in-frame clones and leaves some out. The sample yields tens of thousands of clones, about 70% seen once. The source material was PBMCs. These receptors were collected from a woman in her 30s in good health and CMV-seronegative.

This sequence joins TRBV5-1 and TRBJ1-6; a weak D match, TRBD1 (6 bases). The germline CDR1 and CDR2 sequences are SGHRS and YFSETQ. The CDR3 has 14 residues. Trimming cost V 0 bases and J 7 bases, with 8 bases left between them. CDR3 in DNA: TGCGCCAGCAGCTTGGGCCAGGGGAATTCACCCCTCCACTTT. Encoded protein: CASSLGQGNSPLHF.

The chain's CDR3 is CASSALGEFAGYYGYTF. The CDR3 nucleotides read TGTGCCAGCAGTGCTTTAGGTGAATTTGCGGGTTACTATGGCTACACCTTC. The genes are TRBV27 and TRBJ1-2; D is undetermined. CDR1 MNHEY and CDR2 SMNVEV come from the germline V gene (reference sequence). The CDR3 sequence is 17 residues long. With 5 bases removed from V and 3 bases from J, the gap between germline ends came to 22 bases.

The V and J genes are TRBV30 and TRBJ1-1, with D uncertain. V was cut by 1 base and J by 3 bases, with 9 bases left in between. Germline V lookup: CDR1 GTSNPN, CDR2 SVGIG (reference sequence). This CDR3 has 13 amino acids. The CDR3 loop is CAWSARRYTEAFF. The DNA for the CDR3 is TGTGCCTGGAGTGCGCGGAGGTACACTGAAGCTTTCTTT. Combining the CDR3 with reference TRBV30 and TRBJ1-1 gives the whole variable domain SQTIHQWPATLVQPVGSPLSLECTVEGTSNPNLYWYRQAAGRGLQLLFYSVGIGQISSEVPQNLSASRPQDRQFILSSKKLLLSDSGFYLCAWSARRYTEAFFGQGTRLTVV.

This clone turned up a few times. The chain combines TRBV6-5 with TRBJ2-3; TRBD2 is a possible D gene (7 bases). The germline V and J ends were trimmed by 2 bases and 5 bases, with 14 bases remaining between them. CDR1 is MNHEY, CDR2 SVGAGI, per germline. The CDR3 consists of 15 residues. CDR3 coding DNA: TGTGCCAGCAGTTACCGGCGGGGGCAGCAAGATACGCAGTATTTT. It codes for CASSYRRGQQDTQYF.

This clone was recorded only once. This chain links TRBV6-5 with TRBJ2-7; 9 bases are a match to TRBD2. This CDR3 has 15 amino acids. J gave up 4 bases and V 7 bases, and 11 bases lay outside the gene matches. Germline CDR1 is MNHEY and CDR2 is SVGAGI. The CDR3 bases are TGTGCCAGCACCAAGGGGCGGGGGGGCCAGTACGAGCAGTACTTC. This gives the protein CASTKGRGGQYEQYF.

The J gene is TRBJ1-5, the V gene TRBV19; D is unresolved. V lost 7 bases and J 3 bases, leaving 10 bases between the germline ends. This CDR3 has 13 amino acids. CDR1 LNHDA and CDR2 SQIVND come from the germline V gene (reference sequence). CDR3 protein: CASTLGNNQPQHF. CDR3 in DNA: TGTGCCAGTACCCTGGGCAACAATCAGCCCCAGCATTTT.

Comments on this clone: Sequence at one end of the junction differs from germline and may be a read error. The chain is built from TRBV7-7 and TRBJ1-3, with unresolved D. Germline V gives CDR1 SSHAT, CDR2 FNYEAQ (reference sequence). The CDR3 totals 13 residues. CDR3 DNA sequence: TGTGCTAGCAGCCGAAACAATGGAAACACCATATATTTT. As protein: CASSRNNGNTIYF.

The J gene is TRBJ1-5, the V gene TRBV10-3; D perhaps matches TRBD1 (5 bases). Between the trimmed V and J ends, which lost 4 bases and 5 bases, there was a span of 6 bases. In germline, CDR1 is ENHRY, CDR2 SYGVKD. The CDR3 spans 12 residues. The CDR3 loop is CAISGGDQPQHF. CDR3 nucleotide sequence: TGTGCCATCAGTGGGGGGGATCAGCCCCAGCATTTT.

This clone was counted many times. The chain carries TRBV7-9 and TRBJ1-4, with 8 positions matching TRBD1. Germline V lookup: CDR1 SEHNR, CDR2 FQNEAQ (reference sequence). Trimming cost V 5 bases and J 1 base; bases outside gene matches: 6. There are 16 residues in the CDR3. DNA for the CDR3: TGTGCCAGCAGCGTATCTACAGGGGGAACTAATGAAAAACTGTTTTTT. Translated: CASSVSTGGTNEKLFF. The full variable domain, rest sourced from reference TRBV7-9 and TRBJ1-4, is DTGVSQNPRHKITKRGQNVTFRCDPISEHNRLYWYRQTLGQGPEFLTYFQNEAQLEKSRLLSDRFSAERPKGSFSTLEIQRTEQGDSAMYLCASSVSTGGTNEKLFFGSGTQLSVL.

This clone came up a few times. The gene calls are TRBV7-8 and TRBJ2-1, with 12 bases matching TRBD2. CDR3 size: 16 residues. The V gene's germline CDR1 is SGHVS and CDR2 FQNEAQ. V was clipped by 4 bases and J by 8 bases; unmatched bases: 9. Written as DNA, the CDR3 is TGTGCCAGCAGCTCTAGCGGGGGGGGCCCTTTGGATGAGCAGTTCTTC. Translated: CASSSSGGGPLDEQFF.

This clone was observed a handful of times. V is TRBV4-1 and J is TRBJ1-1; D is undetermined. The germline V gene has CDR1 MGHRA and CDR2 YSYEKL. The V end lost 2 bases, the J end lost 1 base, and 11 bases lay between the germline ends. This CDR3 contains 15 residues. The CDR3 DNA sequence: TGCGCCAGCAGCCAACGCAGTTCGGGGAACACTGAAGCTTTCTTT. It yields the protein CASSQRSSGNTEAFF.

This clone has a handful of counts. The rearrangement joins TRBV5-4 to TRBJ2-3; no firm D call. CDR1 is SGHNT and CDR2 is YYREEE in the germline V gene (reference sequence). V was cut by 1 base and J by 5 bases, with 11 bases left in between. The CDR3 is 14 amino acids. The DNA for the CDR3 is TGTGCCAGCAGCTTGAGCCTCGCTGGAGATACGCAGTATTTT. Its protein product is CASSLSLAGDTQYF.

This clone was found once. The rearrangement joins TRBV28 to TRBJ1-5; TRBD1 agrees at 8 bases. The V segment lost 5 bases and the J segment 2 bases; nucleotides outside the gene matches: 8. Per the germline V gene, CDR1 is MDHEN and CDR2 is SYDVKM. The CDR3 runs to 16 residues. The CDR3 loop is CASSAPGGPGNQPQHF. The CDR3 bases are TGTGCCAGCAGTGCCCCAGGGGGCCCTGGCAATCAGCCCCAGCATTTT.

Turning to this clone: An end of the junction differs from the germline gene, which may be a read error. The chain uses TRBV7-7 and TRBJ2-1; TRBD2 might be the D (6 bases). The CDR3 totals 14 residues. Germline V gene data show CDR1 as SSHAT and CDR2 as FNYEAQ (reference sequence). The DNA for the CDR3 is TGTGCTAGCAGCACTAGCCTGGAGGTGGGTGAGCAGTTCTTC. This codes for CASSTSLEVGEQFF.

The chain recombines TRBV25-1 with TRBJ1-6; possible D gene TRBD1, 6 bases. The CDR3 totals 13 residues. Germline loops: CDR1 MGHDK, CDR2 SYGVNS. V was pared by 8 bases and J by 9 bases, with 14 bases between. The CDR3 DNA follows: TGTGCCAGCCGCAGGGGTGAAGGTTCACCCCTCCACTTT. Its translation: CASRRGEGSPLHF.

The chain couples TRBV30 to TRBJ1-3; no definite D call. The CDR3 is 16 amino acids. Trimming took off 2 bases at V and 0 bases at J, with 14 bases between the two ends. Germline assignment: CDR1 GTSNPN and CDR2 SVGIG (reference sequence). CDR3 nucleotide sequence: TGTGCCTGGAGTCGACCCGGACTGGGCTCTGGAAACACCATATATTTT. Amino acid sequence: CAWSRPGLGSGNTIYF.

V is TRBV25-1 and J is TRBJ1-2; 8 bases align to TRBD1. The germline V gene has CDR1 MGHDK and CDR2 SYGVNS. The trim removed 2 bases at V and 8 bases at J, leaving 4 bases unmatched. This CDR3 has 13 residues. DNA for the CDR3: TGTGCCAGCAGTGAAAGGGCAGGGGGCGGCTACACCTTC. It translates to CASSERAGGGYTF.

The chain couples TRBV6-1 to TRBJ2-3; 8 nucleotides align to TRBD2. The CDR3 runs 16 residues. V dropped 2 bases and J dropped 4; count of bases not matched to a gene: 8. Germline V gives CDR1 MNHNS, CDR2 SASEGT. The CDR3 nucleotides are TGTGCCAGCAGTGAATCCCCGGGACTAGGAGCAGATACGCAGTATTTT. Its translation: CASSESPGLGADTQYF.

The chain links TRBV5-4 to TRBJ2-1; 12 bases fit TRBD2. The J segment lost 9 bases and the V segment lost 8 bases, leaving 12 bases of the junction unmatched. The CDR3 consists of 15 residues. Looked up from germline, CDR1 is SGHNT and CDR2 is YYREEE (reference sequence). CDR3 amino acids: CARTSGGQFSAEQFF. CDR3 bases: TGTGCCAGGACTAGCGGGGGACAGTTTTCAGCTGAGCAGTTCTTC. Looking up the rest from reference TRBV5-4 and TRBJ2-1 gives the full variable domain: ETGVTQSPTHLIKTRGQQVTLRCSSQSGHNTVSWYQQALGQGPQFIFQYYREEENGRGNFPPRFSGLQFPNYSSELNVNALELDDSALYLCARTSGGQFSAEQFFGPGTRLTVL.

This clone was picked up a small number of times. Here the CDR3 omits its conserved ending phenylalanine or tryptophan, so a read error is the likely source. The limits of the CDR3 on the DNA are not certain, so only TCRdb's listed CDR3 is given. The CDR3 is CSVEGTGGVYGYTV. This chain connects TRBV29-1 to TRBJ1-2; the D segment call TRBD1 is taken from the table without a DNA check. Germline V lookup: CDR1 SQVTM, CDR2 ANQGSEA. Termini included, the CDR3 measures 14 amino acids.

The V and J genes are TRBV4-2 and TRBJ1-2; the D is unclear. Germline CDR1 is LGHNA and CDR2 is YNFKEQ. V was clipped by 1 base and J by 0 bases, with 12 bases between them. This CDR3 contains 16 residues. CDR3 coding DNA: TGTGCCAGCAGCCAAGGGATAGACTCCACTAACTATGGCTACACCTTC. Its protein product is CASSQGIDSTNYGYTF.

A few counts support this clone. V gene TRBV7-6 combines with J gene TRBJ1-3, with a weak D call TRBD1 (5 bases). Germline CDR1 and CDR2: SGHVS and FNYEAQ. V was trimmed by 0 bases and J by 2 bases, leaving 11 bases between them. There are 16 residues in the CDR3. The CDR3 loop is CASSLAVAGTGNTIYF. CDR3 DNA sequence: TGTGCCAGCAGCTTAGCGGTGGCAGGGACTGGAAACACCATATATTTT.